This T cell receptor beta chain was captured by sequencing in a study of identical twins (dated by TCRdb to the mid-2010s). With respect to the entire study: To test whether fetal clonotypes persist, this study deep-sequenced TCR alpha and beta repertoires from monozygotic twins, from unrelated adults of various ages, and from cord blood. To rule out contamination, replicate twin experiments were performed at different times with different library preparation protocols. Points the paper makes about the study in general: In monozygotic twins, recombination models systematically underestimated out-of-frame TCR alpha sharing, but the models matched the sharing seen between unrelated individuals. Invariant T cells such as MAIT and iNKT could partly confound zero-insertion analyses, though diverse VJ usage argued against this for most clonotypes. Fewer insertions were carried by abundant cord blood beta clonotypes; a weaker similar trend was observed in young adult naive repertoires, while no such trend was observed in memory repertoires. Compared with coincidental sharing between unrelated individuals, an excess of low generation-probability sequences was observed among out-of-frame TCR alpha sequences shared between twins. Conclusions relied on cross-sectional statistical analysis, since the same donors could not be followed over many years. In beta out-of-frame sequences, excess twin sharing was weaker, because having fewer shared sequences lowered the signal-to-noise ratio.

Every donor in the study was a healthy Caucasian. Three pairs of female monozygotic twins, all aged roughly 18 to 29 years, were included in the twin cohort. CD4+ and CD8+ T cell populations were isolated with positive isolation kits from Invitrogen. The junction shows trimming of 1 base on V and 3 bases on J, plus 9 bases between the germline ends. CDR1 and CDR2, looked up from the germline V gene (reference sequence), are LNHNV and YYDKDF. Measured from the cysteine to the phenylalanine, the CDR3 is 15 residues long. Just CDR3 DNA is preserved here, 45 bases in frame from base 1. To note about this clonotype: This receptor's antigen is unknown. No quality values exist for individual bases; no much larger clone is one base distant.

Receptor libraries were prepared by 5' RACE. Sequenced on an Illumina HiSeq 2000. A universal primer binding site was added through template switching, and the final cDNA carried a unique molecular identifier so that TCR cDNA molecules could be counted accurately. Specific primers in the conserved constant-segment region were used to synthesize first-strand cDNA for the TCR alpha and beta chains. To control for contamination, each cDNA library was double barcoded with a SMART-Mk sample barcode plus Illumina barcodes. TruSeq adapter sequences and Illumina sample barcodes were added in two successive PCR steps. Sequencing of the TCR alpha and beta cDNA libraries was done on the Illumina HiSeq platform using custom primers. Turning to the authors' computational methods: Raw reads were processed with MiGEC to extract unique molecular identifiers, and MiXCR was used to determine CDR3 positions. For each individual, recombination models were inferred using an EM algorithm with the repgenHMM and IGoR tools. Shared clonotype analysis was performed with the tcR package in R, normalizing sharing by the product of cloneset sizes. To study raw recombination free of thymic and clonal selection effects, out-of-frame nonproductive sequences were analyzed. TCRdb redid the processing of the public reads, applying fastp at Q25 and MiXCR, and retained in-frame beta chains. Each record represents a unique CDR3 protein, reported with the most common genes and DNA among its rows. The V and J calls shown here were made by TCRdb, not taken from the authors' results. In all, the sample holds 460,000 or so distinct CDR3 sequences, and about 14% of those were seen once. The ten top clones hold over 0.5% of the sample.

This sample was shared with a second study, whose subject was yellow fever vaccine responses in identical twins. As noted in the second study: The authors reported that the T cell response to vaccination in identical twins appeared partly convergent and partly personalized. Focusing on identical twins, the study followed the T cell clones that responded to the vaccine, and did so with precision.

The TCR was taken from a woman aged 18 to 35 in good health. The sequenced sample was CD4+ T cells sorted from blood. The chain joins TRBV15 to TRBJ2-2; too little of a D gene remains to name it. Here is the DNA: TGTGCCACCAGCAGAGCGGGCAGATACACCGGGGAGCTGTTTTTT. Its protein is CATSRAGRYTGELFF.